The sequence of this T cell receptor (beta chain) was determined in a study of T cells after yellow fever vaccination. Findings of the study overall: Booster samples showed a return of most primary-vaccination clones (roughly 96% CD4, around 88% CD8). Repertoires obtained by FACS sorting could include abundant clonotypes that entered as contaminants from the bulk population. Weaker overall was a secondary response that nonetheless peaked faster, on day 5 versus 15.

V was pared by 5 bases and J by 0 bases, with 11 bases between. This CDR3 has 14 amino acids. Germline CDR1 is LNHDA and CDR2 is SQIVND (reference sequence). This clonotype appeared a few times. Its target is not known. TCRdb recomputed calls from the 5' RACE reads with MiXCR, one row per CDR3 protein. The sample holds 150,000 to 200,000 distinct CDR3 sequences, about 6% seen once. This TCR derives from a man between 18 and 35 years old who received the YFV17D yellow fever vaccine. The sample was CD4+ T cells sorted from PBMCs, taken on the day of the first yellow fever vaccination. J is TRBJ2-7 and V is TRBV19; D is perhaps TRBD1 (5 bases). CDR3 amino acids: CASSVPGSSYEQYF. The CDR3 bases are TGTGCCAGTAGTGTCCCAGGGTCCTCCTACGAGCAGTACTTC.